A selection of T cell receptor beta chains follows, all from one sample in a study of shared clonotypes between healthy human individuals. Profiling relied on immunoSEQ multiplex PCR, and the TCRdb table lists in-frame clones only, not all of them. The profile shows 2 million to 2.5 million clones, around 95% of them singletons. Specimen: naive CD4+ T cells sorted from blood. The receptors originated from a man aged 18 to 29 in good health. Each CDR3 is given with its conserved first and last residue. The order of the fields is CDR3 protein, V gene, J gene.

CDR3 protein: CASSYDQTSGYNEQFF
V gene: TRBV5-6
J gene: TRBJ2-1

CDR3 protein: CASRSGQGNQPQHF
V gene: TRBV28
J gene: TRBJ1-5

CDR3 protein: CASRMDGSYEQYF
V gene: TRBV7-2
J gene: TRBJ2-7

CDR3 protein: CASRPFGYNEQFF
V gene: TRBV5-4
J gene: TRBJ2-1

CDR3 protein: CASSWGDTDTQYF
V gene: TRBV5-1
J gene: TRBJ2-3

CDR3 protein: CASSPQGLGQPQHF
V gene: TRBV10-1
J gene: TRBJ1-5

CDR3 protein: CASSLSGSFYNEQFF
V gene: TRBV5-6
J gene: TRBJ2-1

CDR3 protein: CASTTVAGAEQYF
V gene: TRBV19
J gene: TRBJ2-7

CDR3 protein: CASSIARGSTDTQYF
V gene: TRBV2
J gene: TRBJ2-3

CDR3 protein: CAWSVLAGDNEQFF
V gene: TRBV30
J gene: TRBJ2-1

CDR3 protein: CAWTGAKGEKLFF
V gene: TRBV30
J gene: TRBJ1-4

CDR3 protein: CASSLGHSGGRTEAFF
V gene: TRBV5-1
J gene: TRBJ1-1

CDR3 protein: CASSPPGNYEQYF
V gene: TRBV18
J gene: TRBJ2-7

CDR3 protein: CASSFAMGQGTSYEQYF
V gene: TRBV7-2
J gene: TRBJ2-7

CDR3 protein: CASSVEEVYTDTQYF
V gene: TRBV9
J gene: TRBJ2-3

CDR3 protein: CASSLGVRTDTQYF
V gene: TRBV5-4
J gene: TRBJ2-3

CDR3 protein: CASNNPFDFSYEQYF
V gene: TRBV11-2
J gene: TRBJ2-7

CDR3 protein: CASSPDRYQPQHF
V gene: TRBV6-5
J gene: TRBJ1-5

CDR3 protein: CASSQEGVAQAFF
V gene: TRBV4-2
J gene: TRBJ1-1

CDR3 protein: CASSQIEKLFF
V gene: TRBV2
J gene: TRBJ1-4

CDR3 protein: CASSARDWDSYEQYF
V gene: TRBV25-1
J gene: TRBJ2-7

CDR3 protein: CAWSVLRGNTGELFF
V gene: TRBV30
J gene: TRBJ2-2

CDR3 protein: CASRPLTGYTGELFF
V gene: TRBV6-1
J gene: TRBJ2-2

CDR3 protein: CASSLGQGGEQYF
V gene: TRBV6-6
J gene: TRBJ2-7

CDR3 protein: CASSLAGSGGSSYEQYF
V gene: TRBV5-1
J gene: TRBJ2-7

CDR3 protein: CASIDRVYTEAFF
V gene: TRBV6-1
J gene: TRBJ1-1

CDR3 protein: CASSTPGTGRYNEQFF
V gene: TRBV19
J gene: TRBJ2-1

CDR3 protein: CAWSMATGGGYTF
V gene: TRBV30
J gene: TRBJ1-2

CDR3 protein: CASSVGRRNTF
V gene: TRBV9
J gene: TRBJ1-2

CDR3 protein: CASSLAGGEDYEQYF
V gene: TRBV28
J gene: TRBJ2-7

CDR3 protein: CASSQGRDRYSYEQYF
V gene: TRBV4-1
J gene: TRBJ2-7

CDR3 protein: CASSPAGTSAYEQYF
V gene: TRBV18
J gene: TRBJ2-7

CDR3 protein: CASRVEGSGGTEAFF
V gene: TRBV6-1
J gene: TRBJ1-1

CDR3 protein: CASSIAVYSNQPQHF
V gene: TRBV19
J gene: TRBJ1-5

CDR3 protein: CASRRLGLDGHTQYF
V gene: TRBV27
J gene: TRBJ2-3

CDR3 protein: CAISDLTDTQYF
V gene: TRBV6-6
J gene: TRBJ2-3

CDR3 protein: CASSLAAGNSYEQYF
V gene: TRBV7-9
J gene: TRBJ2-7

CDR3 protein: CAISESGTGRLYGYTF
V gene: TRBV10-3
J gene: TRBJ1-2

CDR3 protein: CASSPRTSGTYEQYF
V gene: TRBV7-2
J gene: TRBJ2-7

CDR3 protein: CATGESASGNTIYF
V gene: TRBV19
J gene: TRBJ1-3

CDR3 protein: CASSQAATGGNADTQYF
V gene: TRBV4-1
J gene: TRBJ2-3

CDR3 protein: CAWDRVNTEAFF
V gene: TRBV30
J gene: TRBJ1-1

CDR3 protein: CASSRDRTTTDTQYF
V gene: TRBV7-9
J gene: TRBJ2-3

CDR3 protein: CASSADRAGNTIYF
V gene: TRBV6-1
J gene: TRBJ1-3

CDR3 protein: CASSPQDSTDTQYF
V gene: TRBV7-3
J gene: TRBJ2-3

CDR3 protein: CASSKEQGSSYEQYF
V gene: TRBV19
J gene: TRBJ2-7

CDR3 protein: CASSSRTLGRAADTQYF
V gene: TRBV7-8
J gene: TRBJ2-3

CDR3 protein: CASSRQGVGSPLHF
V gene: TRBV18
J gene: TRBJ1-6

CDR3 protein: CSASRVTEAFF
V gene: TRBV20-1
J gene: TRBJ1-1

CDR3 protein: CASSVVVRVPHEQYF
V gene: TRBV9
J gene: TRBJ2-7

CDR3 protein: CASSPTGPTSSYEQYF
V gene: TRBV18
J gene: TRBJ2-7

CDR3 protein: CASSEIFQGPFFGQPQHF
V gene: TRBV2
J gene: TRBJ1-5

CDR3 protein: CASSYLRTEGYGYTF
V gene: TRBV11-3
J gene: TRBJ1-2

CDR3 protein: CASSFRLNEKLFF
V gene: TRBV11-2
J gene: TRBJ1-4

CDR3 protein: CASSRSGQNQPQHF
V gene: TRBV19
J gene: TRBJ1-5

CDR3 protein: CASSRTPGGYEQFF
V gene: TRBV7-2
J gene: TRBJ2-1

CDR3 protein: CAWISLRGGRYEQYF
V gene: TRBV30
J gene: TRBJ2-7

CDR3 protein: CASSREGQGFINQPQHF
V gene: TRBV7-2
J gene: TRBJ1-5